The 31 T cell receptor beta chains below come from one sample, sequenced in a study of blood T cell repertoires in COVID-19. Data came from immunoSEQ multiplex PCR; TCRdb stores just in-frame clones and leaves some out. Of fewer than 250,000 clones listed, around 83% are singletons. The specimen sequenced was peripheral blood. These receptors all come from a woman aged 50 to 60 with acute or convalescent COVID-19.

V usage is TRBV7-9 and J usage is TRBJ2-5, with a possible D match to TRBD1 (5 bases). CDR3 length equals 13 residues. V dropped 6 bases and J dropped 3 bases, with 11 bases sitting between them. CDR1 and CDR2 from the germline V gene are SEHNR and FQNEAQ (reference sequence). This chain's CDR3 is CASRPGQKETQYF. CDR3 sequence (DNA): TGTGCCAGCAGACCCGGACAAAAAGAGACCCAGTACTTC.

V usage is TRBV20-1 and J usage is TRBJ2-5, with no clear D. This CDR3 contains 11 residues. Germline V lookup: CDR1 DFQATT, CDR2 SNEGSKA (reference sequence). With 6 bases removed from V and 4 bases from J, the gap between germline ends came to 9 bases. CDR3 in amino acids: CSAENGETQYF. For the CDR3, the DNA is TGCAGTGCCGAGAACGGAGAGACCCAGTACTTC.

A remark on this clone: The same CDR3 is also encoded by other DNA sequences in this sample. This sequence joins TRBV7-2 and TRBJ2-1; 7 bases agree with TRBD2. V lost 5 bases, J lost 0 bases, and 7 bases stayed unmatched. Per the germline V gene, CDR1 is SGHTA and CDR2 is FQGNSA. The length of the CDR3 is 16 residues. The chain's CDR3 is CASSPSGGSSYNEQFF. The CDR3 nucleotides are TGTGCCAGCAGCCCTTCGGGCGGGAGCTCCTACAATGAGCAGTTCTTC.

The rearrangement joins TRBV15 to TRBJ2-7; D perhaps matches TRBD1 (6 bases). The CDR3 extends over 16 amino acids. CDR1 and CDR2 (germline): LNHNV, YYDKDF (reference sequence). The V gene lost 0 bases and the J gene lost 5 bases, with 17 bases spanning the gap. CDR3 residues: CATSRDLGHSNDEQYF. CDR3 DNA: TGTGCCACCAGCAGAGATTTGGGACACTCTAACGACGAGCAGTACTTC.

The rearrangement links TRBV5-5 to TRBJ1-2; D uncertain. The CDR3 is 13 residues long. V lost 5 bases, J lost 2 bases, and 10 bases lay in between. Germline-derived CDR1 and CDR2 are SGHKS and YYEKEE (reference sequence). The CDR3 region has the DNA TGTGCCAGCAGTCTCTCCTCCAACTATGGCTACACCTTC. This codes for CASSLSSNYGYTF. The variable domain in full, completed from reference TRBV5-5 and TRBJ1-2, reads DAGVTQSPTHLIKTRGQQVTLRCSPISGHKSVSWYQQVLGQGPQFIFQYYEKEERGRGNFPDRFSARQFPNYSSELNVNALLLGDSALYLCASSLSSNYGYTFGSGTRLTVV.

Only a few counts were recorded for this clone. V gene TRBV14 combines with J gene TRBJ2-5; D unclear. V lost 1 base and J lost 12, with 15 bases in between. Germline V gives CDR1 SGHDN, CDR2 FVKESK. This CDR3 spans 13 amino acids. CDR3 region: CASSQGRMTTEYF. DNA of the CDR3: TGTGCCAGCAGCCAAGGGAGAATGACCACGGAGTACTTC. Combining the CDR3 with reference TRBV14 and TRBJ2-5 gives the whole variable domain EAGVTQFPSHSVIEKGQTVTLRCDPISGHDNLYWYRRVMGKEIKFLLHFVKESKQDESGMPNNRFLAERTGGTYSTLKVQPAELEDSGVYFCASSQGRMTTEYFGPGTRLLVL.

This chain joins TRBV7-2 and TRBJ2-2; D may be TRBD2 (6 bases). The CDR3 is made up of 14 amino acids. The V gene's germline CDR1 is SGHTA and CDR2 FQGNSA. Trimming left V 3 bases short and J 4 bases short, with 9 bases between. The DNA of the CDR3 is TGTGCCAGCAGCTTGCCGACTAGCACCGGGGAGCTGTTTTTT. Its translation: CASSLPTSTGELFF.

The chain joins TRBV5-1 to TRBJ2-3, with a weak D call TRBD2 (5 bases). V lost 0 bases to trimming and J lost 2 bases, with 13 bases between them. The CDR3 has 16 amino acids. CDR1 and CDR2 from the germline V gene are SGHRS and YFSETQ. The CDR3 loop is CASSLEGGGFTDTQYF. DNA for the CDR3: TGCGCCAGCAGCTTGGAAGGCGGAGGATTCACAGATACGCAGTATTTT.

V usage is TRBV27 and J usage is TRBJ2-3; 7 positions match TRBD2. CDR1 and CDR2 (germline): MNHEY, SMNVEV (reference sequence). V lost 5 bases, J lost 6 bases, and 8 bases stayed unmatched. The CDR3 sequence is 14 residues long. This chain's CDR3 is CASSNRDYLDTQYF. CDR3 DNA: TGTGCCAGCAGTAACCGGGACTACCTGGATACGCAGTATTTT.

This chain links TRBV6-1 with TRBJ2-1; 8 nucleotides match TRBD1. The J segment lost 3 bases and the V segment lost 4 bases, leaving 11 bases of the junction unmatched. Germline V gives CDR1 MNHNS, CDR2 SASEGT. This CDR3 spans 17 amino acids. The CDR3 nucleotides read TGTGCCAGCAGTGGAAGACAGGGGCCGGCGGTCTACAATGAGCAGTTCTTC. Protein product: CASSGRQGPAVYNEQFF.

This clone was recorded a few times. V usage is TRBV7-2 and J usage is TRBJ2-4; D possibly corresponds to TRBD1 (6 bases). The CDR3 extends over 15 amino acids. Trimming took 5 bases from V and 4 from J, leaving 15 bases between them. Per germline, CDR1 SGHTA and CDR2 FQGNSA. Written as DNA, the CDR3 is TGTGCCAGCAGCCCCCAACAGGGCGGGAAAAACATTCAGTACTTC. Protein: CASSPQQGGKNIQYF.

The V gene is TRBV19, the J gene TRBJ2-3; D is perhaps TRBD2 (6 bases). Trimming removed 3 bases from V and 1 base from J, with 8 bases in between. The CDR3 totals 14 residues. Germline CDR1 and CDR2: LNHDA and SQIVND (reference sequence). The CDR3 region has the DNA TGTGCCAGTAGTATGGTAGCGGGCACAGATACGCAGTATTTT. Its translation: CASSMVAGTDTQYF.

The rearrangement uses TRBV7-9 and TRBJ2-1; TRBD2 is a possible D gene (6 bases). Germline V gene lookup returns CDR1 SEHNR and CDR2 FQNEAQ (reference sequence). V was trimmed by 2 bases and J by 7 bases, leaving 9 bases between them. The length of the CDR3 is 13 residues. CDR3 nucleotides: TGTGCCAGCAGCTTACTAGCGTTGAATGAGCAGTTCTTC. It encodes CASSLLALNEQFF.

This clone was picked up a small number of times. The chain couples TRBV13 to TRBJ2-5; 10 bases fit TRBD2. The CDR3 totals 14 residues. Germline V gene lookup returns CDR1 PRHDT and CDR2 FYEKMQ (reference sequence). The trim removed 5 bases at V and 4 bases at J, leaving 4 bases unmatched. Written as DNA, the CDR3 is TGTGCCAGCAGCAGCCTAGCGGGGGTAGAGACCCAGTACTTC. It specifies CASSSLAGVETQYF.

V and J are TRBV21-1 and TRBJ2-5; TRBD2 is the table's D call, not checked against the DNA. TRBV21-1 is tagged as a pseudogene. This CDR3 is built from 24 residues. The CDR3 sequence: CASNRDCHLAQHNDTLPNHGTQYF. The CDR3, as DNA: TGTGCCAGCAACCGGGACTGCCACCTGGCCCAACATAACGACACTTTGCCCAACCATGGGACCCAGTACTTC.

This chain connects TRBV12-3 or TRBV12-4 to TRBJ1-5; D is unresolved. The CDR3 loop spans 13 amino acids. V was trimmed by 2 bases and J by 6 bases, leaving 8 bases between them. CDR3 bases: TGTGCCAGCAGTTTATACGACTTTCAGCCCCAGCATTTT. Translation gives CASSLYDFQPQHF.

This clone has more than one count but fewer than ten. The V gene is TRBV11-2, the J gene TRBJ1-2; 7 bases match TRBD1. With 5 bases clipped from V and 3 bases from J, the junction kept 12 bases outside the gene matches. The CDR3 covers 16 residues. Germline assignment: CDR1 SGHAT and CDR2 FQNNGV. This CDR3 is CASSTGRRDRDYGYTF. The CDR3 region has the DNA TGTGCCAGCAGCACCGGGAGACGGGACAGAGACTATGGCTACACCTTC.

This chain uses TRBV6-2 or TRBV6-3 with TRBJ2-1; 8 nucleotides align to TRBD1. J was trimmed by 7 bases and V by 5 bases; bases with no gene match: 7. Germline V gives CDR1 MNHEY, CDR2 SVGEGT. CDR3 length: 14 residues. The CDR3 reads CASSSPGGSNEQFF. In nucleotides, the CDR3 is TGTGCCAGCAGTAGCCCAGGGGGCTCAAATGAGCAGTTCTTC.

The genes are TRBV2 and TRBJ1-2; 9 bases fit TRBD1. The CDR3 length is 16 residues. Germline trimming cut 4 bases from V and 3 bases from J; bases unmatched to any gene: 9. Germline loops: CDR1 SNHLY, CDR2 FYNNEI. CDR3 in amino acids: CASSAIQGAPDYGYTF. CDR3 DNA sequence: TGTGCCAGCAGTGCAATACAGGGGGCGCCGGACTATGGCTACACCTTC.

The rearrangement joins TRBV6-5 to TRBJ2-3, with a tentative D call TRBD2 (7 bases). Trimming took off 0 bases at V and 6 bases at J, with 16 bases between the two ends. Germline V gene lookup returns CDR1 MNHEY and CDR2 SVGAGI. The CDR3 totals 16 residues. The CDR3 sequence: CASSYSTGGPWDTQYF. The CDR3 DNA reads TGTGCCAGCAGTTACTCAACGGGGGGCCCCTGGGATACGCAGTATTTT.

The chain is built from TRBV11-3 and TRBJ2-5, with TRBD1 matching 11 bases. The junction had 11 bases not matched to a gene; V was cut back by 10 bases and J by 7 bases. Germline CDR1 is SGHNT and CDR2 is YENEEA. The CDR3 has 14 amino acids. The CDR3: CAIQTGQGDGTQYF. In DNA, the CDR3 is TGTGCCATACAAACGGGACAGGGGGATGGGACCCAGTACTTC.

This chain links TRBV11-2 with TRBJ2-3; tentatively, D is TRBD1 (5 bases). This CDR3 is built from 14 residues. From germline, CDR1 is SGHAT and CDR2 FQNNGV. V shed 5 bases and J shed 0 bases, with 9 bases lying between them. The CDR3 coding sequence is TGTGCCAGCAGCGTCAGGGCTAGCACAGATACGCAGTATTTT. Translating it yields CASSVRASTDTQYF.

The chain carries TRBV24-1 and TRBJ1-5; D gene uncertain. This CDR3 has 13 amino acids. Per germline, CDR1 KGHDR and CDR2 SFDVKD. Trimming removed 5 bases from V and 4 bases from J, with 8 bases in between. DNA for the CDR3: TGTGCCACCAGTGTAAGAGGGAATCAGCCCCAGCATTTT. This translates into CATSVRGNQPQHF.

This clone has only one observation. The chain employs TRBV3-1 (or the pseudogene TRBV3-2) and TRBJ1-1; TRBD1 matches 7 bases. J gave up 0 bases and V 10 bases, and 5 bases lay outside the gene matches. Germline CDR1 reads LGHDT; CDR2 reads YNNKEL (reference sequence). CDR3 size: 13 residues. CDR3 nucleotides: TGTGCCACTGGACAGGCGCTGAACACTGAAGCTTTCTTT. Protein product: CATGQALNTEAFF.

This chain uses TRBV19 with TRBJ1-1; 8 nucleotides line up with TRBD1. The CDR3 runs to 17 residues. V lost 0 bases and J lost 5; bases outside the gene matches: 11. Germline V gives CDR1 LNHDA, CDR2 SQIVND (reference sequence). CDR3 residues: CASSIEGRGRGRTEAFF. CDR3 in DNA: TGTGCCAGTAGTATAGAAGGTCGGGGCAGGGGGCGAACTGAAGCTTTCTTT.

This chain connects TRBV6-5 to TRBJ1-1, with D tentatively TRBD1 (6 bases). The V gene's germline CDR1 is MNHEY and CDR2 SVGAGI. There are 13 residues in the CDR3. The V end lost 0 bases, the J end lost 7 bases, and 9 bases lay between the germline ends. CDR3 in DNA: TGTGCCAGCAGTTACTCGAGAGGGGGTGAAGCTTTCTTT. Its translation is CASSYSRGGEAFF.

The genes are TRBV3-1 (or the pseudogene TRBV3-2) and TRBJ2-1; the match to TRBD2 covers 8 bases. Germline loops: CDR1 LGHDT, CDR2 YNNKEL (reference sequence). The trim removed 4 bases at V and 4 bases at J, leaving 6 bases unmatched. The CDR3 length is 15 residues. This CDR3 is CASSLAGTTYNEQFF. The CDR3 DNA sequence: TGTGCCAGCAGCCTAGCGGGGACAACTTACAATGAGCAGTTCTTC.

This clone was seen more than once but under ten times. The chain employs TRBV15 and TRBJ1-1; possibly TRBD1 for D (5 bases). The CDR3 totals 14 residues. Germline-derived CDR1 and CDR2 are LNHNV and YYDKDF (reference sequence). The ends were cut back, 2 bases at V and 0 bases at J, with 7 bases in the middle. CDR3 protein: CATSRTTVNTEAFF. DNA for the CDR3: TGTGCCACCAGCAGAACGACAGTGAACACTGAAGCTTTCTTT. The full variable domain, rest sourced from reference TRBV15 and TRBJ1-1, is DAMVIQNPRYQVTQFGKPVTLSCSQTLNHNVMYWYQQKSSQAPKLLFHYYDKDFNNEADTPDNFQSRRPNTSFCFLDIRSPGLGDTAMYLCATSRTTVNTEAFFGQGTRLTVV.

This clone was counted only a few times. The chain carries TRBV6-2 or TRBV6-3 and TRBJ1-1; the D is unclear. CDR1 and CDR2 from the germline V gene are MNHEY and SVGEGT. V was trimmed by 5 bases and J by 0 bases, leaving 7 bases between them. This CDR3 contains 13 residues. CDR3 amino acids: CASSHLMNTEAFF. DNA of the CDR3: TGTGCCAGCAGTCATCTAATGAACACTGAAGCTTTCTTT.

This chain joins TRBV12-3 or TRBV12-4 and TRBJ2-1; D is undetermined. The CDR3 covers 11 residues. V was cut by 5 bases and J by 7 bases, with 6 bases left in between. The CDR3 sequence is CASSLRNEQFF. The CDR3, as DNA: TGTGCCAGCAGTCTCCGTAATGAGCAGTTCTTC.

The genes are TRBV4-1 and TRBJ2-2, with D possibly being TRBD2 (6 bases). V was trimmed by 0 bases and J by 0 bases, leaving 14 bases between them. The CDR3 is 18 residues long. The germline V gene has CDR1 MGHRA and CDR2 YSYEKL. CDR3 region: CASSQDLSGEANTGELFF. The CDR3 DNA follows: TGCGCCAGCAGCCAAGATCTGTCGGGGGAGGCGAACACCGGGGAGCTGTTTTTT.